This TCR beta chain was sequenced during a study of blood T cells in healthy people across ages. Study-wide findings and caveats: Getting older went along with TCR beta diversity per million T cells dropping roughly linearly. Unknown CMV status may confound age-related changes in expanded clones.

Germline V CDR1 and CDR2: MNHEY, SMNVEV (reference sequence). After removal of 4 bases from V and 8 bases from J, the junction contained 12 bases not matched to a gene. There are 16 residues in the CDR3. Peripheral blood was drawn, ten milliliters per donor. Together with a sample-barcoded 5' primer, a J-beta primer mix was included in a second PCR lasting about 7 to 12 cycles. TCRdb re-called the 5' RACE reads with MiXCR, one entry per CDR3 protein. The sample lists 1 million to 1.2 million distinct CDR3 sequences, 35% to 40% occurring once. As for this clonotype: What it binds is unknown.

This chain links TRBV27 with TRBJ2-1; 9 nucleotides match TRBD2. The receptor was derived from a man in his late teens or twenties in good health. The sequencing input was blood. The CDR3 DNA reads TGTGCCAGCAGTTCGTTGCGGGGGGGCCTCTCAGATGAGCAGTTCTTC. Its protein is CASSSLRGGLSDEQFF.